This entry lists 14 T cell receptor beta chains sequenced from one sample in a study of T cell clones after liver transplantation. The repertoire was sequenced with immunoSEQ multiplex PCR; TCRdb's copy has only in-frame clones and lacks some. Of roughly 72,000 clones listed, less than 90% are singletons. Sequences were derived from CD4+ T cells from blood, sampled about 50 months after liver transplant. These receptors were collected from a human patient who received a liver transplant. The graft donor may be the source of some T cells.

This chain joins TRBV14 and TRBJ2-2; D unclear. Germline V gives CDR1 SGHDN, CDR2 FVKESK. The CDR3 runs to 13 residues. With 0 bases removed from V and 6 bases from J, the gap between germline ends came to 5 bases. The DNA for the CDR3 is TGTGCCAGCAGCCAAGATCTCCCCGGGGAGCTGTTTTTT. Protein product: CASSQDLPGELFF.

The chain employs TRBV4-1 and TRBJ2-7, with a tentative D call TRBD2 (5 bases). V was clipped by 2 bases and J by 6 bases, with 8 bases between them. Germline V gene lookup returns CDR1 MGHRA and CDR2 YSYEKL. The CDR3 runs 12 residues. The CDR3 reads CASSQMAGEQYF. The CDR3, as DNA: TGCGCCAGCAGCCAAATGGCGGGCGAGCAGTACTTC.

The V call is TRBV6-1, the J call TRBJ1-4; TRBD1 might be the D (6 bases). Between the trimmed V and J ends, which lost 5 bases and 1 base, there was a span of 11 bases. Germline lookup yields CDR1 MNHNS and CDR2 SASEGT. The CDR3 sequence is 15 residues long. The CDR3 DNA follows: TGTGCCAGCAGTTCTACAGGGATAACTAATGAAAAACTGTTTTTT. The encoded protein is CASSSTGITNEKLFF.

This rearrangement joins TRBV18 to TRBJ2-3; D is perhaps TRBD1 or TRBD2 (5 bases each). The CDR3 contains 16 residues. V lost 2 bases, J lost 0 bases, and 12 bases lay in between. The germline V gene encodes CDR1 KGHSH and CDR2 LQKENI. The CDR3 reads CASSPGLGDSTDTQYF. In DNA, the CDR3 is TGTGCCAGCTCACCAGGGTTAGGGGACAGCACAGATACGCAGTATTTT.

The chain is built from TRBV6-1 and TRBJ2-7; 10 positions match TRBD1. The germline CDR1 and CDR2 sequences are MNHNS and SASEGT. J was trimmed by 4 bases and V by 5 bases; bases with no gene match: 8. This CDR3 is 15 amino acids long. CDR3 residues: CASSPPGQGRYEQYF. The CDR3 DNA reads as TGTGCCAGCAGTCCACCGGGACAGGGGAGATACGAGCAGTACTTC.

The gene calls are TRBV6-5 and TRBJ2-7, with 7 bases fitting TRBD2. This CDR3 contains 15 residues. CDR1 and CDR2 from the germline V gene are MNHEY and SVGAGI. With V trimmed by 5 bases and J by 0 bases, 7 bases remained unmatched. This CDR3 reads CASSRGLPSSYEQYF. In nucleotides, the CDR3 is TGTGCCAGCAGTAGGGGACTACCGAGCTCCTACGAGCAGTACTTC.

J is TRBJ1-5 and V is TRBV6-5; 8 nucleotides match TRBD1. The CDR3 loop spans 14 amino acids. Germline values: CDR1 MNHEY, CDR2 SVGAGI. Unmatched junction bases numbered 3, after V lost 4 bases and J lost 4 bases. CDR3 bases: TGTGCCAGCAGTTCGACAGGGGCGAATCAGCCCCAGCATTTT. Encoded protein: CASSSTGANQPQHF.

J is TRBJ2-2 and V is TRBV11-2; no clear D. CDR1 is SGHAT, CDR2 FQNNGV, per germline. V was clipped by 1 base and J by 1 base, with 4 bases between them. This CDR3 comprises 14 residues. The CDR3: CASSLGQNTGELFF. Written as DNA, the CDR3 is TGTGCCAGCAGCTTAGGACAGAACACCGGGGAGCTGTTTTTT.

The V call is TRBV5-5, the J call TRBJ1-2; D possibly corresponds to TRBD1 (6 bases). The germline CDR1 and CDR2 sequences are SGHKS and YYEKEE (reference sequence). V shed 0 bases and J shed 7 bases, with 16 bases lying between them. The CDR3 extends over 15 amino acids. The CDR3 DNA follows: TGTGCCAGCAGCTTGGCCGGGGGCCCCCTCGGTGGCTACACCTTC. Translated, it gives CASSLAGGPLGGYTF.

The rearrangement joins TRBV9 to TRBJ2-7; 8 nucleotides match TRBD2. With V trimmed by 2 bases and J by 0 bases, 1 base remained unmatched. The CDR3 consists of 14 residues. The germline gives CDR1 SGDLS, CDR2 YYNGEE. This chain's CDR3 is CASSVSGNSYEQYF. CDR3 in DNA: TGTGCCAGCAGCGTTAGCGGGAACTCCTACGAGCAGTACTTC. The full variable domain, rest sourced from reference TRBV9 and TRBJ2-7, is DSGVTQTPKHLITATGQRVTLRCSPRSGDLSVYWYQQSLDQGLQFLIQYYNGEERAKGNILERFSAQQFPDLHSELNLSSLELGDSALYFCASSVSGNSYEQYFGPGTRLTVT.

Note on this clone: Germline and junction disagree at one end, which may indicate a read error. The gene calls are TRBV13 and TRBJ2-1; 9 positions agree with TRBD2. The CDR3 totals 11 residues. The V gene's germline CDR1 is PRHDT and CDR2 FYEKMQ (reference sequence). The CDR3 is CASSFSGSQVF. CDR3 nucleotides: TGTGCCAGCAGCTTTAGCGGGAGCCAGGTCTTC.

This clone came up a few times. J is TRBJ1-5 and V is TRBV19, with D possibly matching TRBD1 (5 bases). The CDR3 length is 16 residues. Trimming took off 3 bases at V and 0 bases at J, with 12 bases between the two ends. Looked up from germline, CDR1 is LNHDA and CDR2 is SQIVND (reference sequence). The CDR3 spells CASSIGTAYSNQPQHF. The CDR3 nucleotides read TGTGCCAGTAGTATTGGGACCGCTTATAGCAATCAGCCCCAGCATTTT. The variable domain in full, completed from reference TRBV19 and TRBJ1-5, reads DGGITQSPKYLFRKEGQNVTLSCEQNLNHDAMYWYRQDPGQGLRLIYYSQIVNDFQKGDIAEGYSVSREKKESFPLTVTSAQKNPTAFYLCASSIGTAYSNQPQHFGDGTRLSIL.

This chain connects TRBV6-4 to TRBJ1-2; 10 bases are shared with TRBD1. The CDR3 covers 13 residues. V shed 6 bases, J shed 3 bases, and the junction held 1 base outside the gene matches. Germline values: CDR1 MRHNA, CDR2 SNTAGT. CDR3 coding DNA: TGTGCCAGCAGAGGACAGGGGGACTATGGCTACACCTTC. This encodes CASRGQGDYGYTF.

V usage is TRBV6-5 and J usage is TRBJ1-3; tentatively, D is TRBD1 (5 bases). The CDR3 covers 13 residues. Trimming stripped 8 bases from V and 0 bases from J, with 8 bases between. From germline, CDR1 is MNHEY and CDR2 SVGAGI. CDR3 in DNA: TGTGCCAGCCAGGGATCCTCTGGAAACACCATATATTTT. It yields the protein CASQGSSGNTIYF.